The rows below give T cell receptor beta chains drawn from one sample of a study of shared clonotypes between healthy human individuals. Repertoires were generated with immunoSEQ multiplex PCR, while TCRdb's copy carries only in-frame clones and drops some. The repertoire holds some 1.5 million clones, with roughly 98% as singletons. The sequenced sample consisted of naive CD4+ T cells sorted from blood. Receptors were obtained from a young man in good health. Each CDR3 is given with its conserved first and last residue. D genes are given only for firm matches. Not every row has a clone size; where given, it reads once, few, many or a size class.

TRBV28	.	TRBD1	TRBJ1-4	CASTRGPGQDYEKLFF	TGTGCCAGCACCCGCGGACCGGGACAGGACTATGAAAAACTGTTTTTT
TRBV7-9	.	.	TRBJ2-7	CASSNLHGEQYF	TGTGCCAGCAGCAACTTACACGGAGAGCAGTACTTC
TRBV29-1	.	.	TRBJ2-1	CSVRRTDSYNEQFF	TGCAGCGTCAGAAGGACAGACTCCTACAATGAGCAGTTCTTC
TRBV7-2	.	.	TRBJ1-4	CASSSESTTNEKLFF	TGTGCCAGCAGTTCAGAAAGCACAACTAATGAAAAACTGTTTTTT
TRBV5-1	.	.	TRBJ2-1	CASSWTASSYNEQFF	TGCGCCAGCAGCTGGACAGCAAGCTCCTACAATGAGCAGTTCTTC
TRBV7-7	.	TRBD1	TRBJ2-5	CASSLHPRGQGLYQETQYF	TGTGCCAGCAGCTTACACCCCCGAGGACAGGGCCTTTACCAAGAGACCCAGTACTTC
TRBV28	.	.	TRBJ1-5	CASSLGYWPQHF	TGTGCCAGCAGTTTGGGTTACTGGCCCCAGCATTTT
TRBV5-1	.	TRBD1	TRBJ2-1	CASSLLGTGVNEQFF	TGCGCCAGCAGCTTGCTTGGGACAGGGGTAAATGAGCAGTTCTTC
TRBV7-2	.	TRBD2	TRBJ2-7	CASSTAGGLYEQYF	TGTGCCAGCAGCACAGCGGGGGGCTTATACGAGCAGTACTTC
TRBV29-1	.	.	TRBJ2-3	CSVEDRAGSTDTQYF	TGCAGCGTTGAAGATAGGGCGGGAAGCACAGATACGCAGTATTTT
TRBV5-1	once	.	TRBJ1-1	CASNGGYMNTEAFF	TGCGCCAGCAATGGGGGATACATGAACACTGAAGCTTTCTTT
TRBV7-6	.	TRBD2	TRBJ2-7	CASSLGLRASGSGEQYF	TGTGCCAGCAGCTTAGGGCTCCGGGCTAGCGGGAGTGGCGAGCAGTACTTC
TRBV9	.	.	TRBJ2-2	CASSVVGVGRGELFF	TGTGCCAGCAGCGTAGTTGGGGTAGGGCGCGGGGAGCTGTTTTTT
TRBV6-5	.	.	TRBJ1-2	CASSRPDTNGYTF	TGTGCCAGCAGTCGTCCGGACACAAATGGCTACACCTTC
TRBV5-6	.	TRBD2	TRBJ2-3	CASSGTTKASTDTQYF	TGTGCCAGCAGCGGGACTACCAAAGCTAGCACAGATACGCAGTATTTT
TRBV27	.	TRBD1	TRBJ1-5	CASSWDRGGQPQHF	TGTGCCAGCAGTTGGGACAGGGGAGGTCAGCCCCAGCATTTT
TRBV19	.	TRBD1	TRBJ2-1	CASSSTGGFYNEQFF	TGTGCCAGTAGTTCGACAGGGGGCTTCTACAATGAGCAGTTCTTC
TRBV7-6	once	.	TRBJ1-2	CASSPLDRRGGYTF	TGTGCCAGCAGCCCTCTAGACAGGAGGGGAGGCTACACCTTC
TRBV28	.	.	TRBJ1-3	CASSLGLDSGNTIYF	TGTGCCAGCAGTTTGGGGCTTGACTCTGGAAACACCATATATTTT
TRBV7-9	.	.	TRBJ2-3	CAVVGGRVTDTQYF	TGTGCCGTTGTTGGGGGGAGAGTCACAGATACGCAGTATTTT
TRBV7-8	.	TRBD1	TRBJ2-7	CASSLIRTGGREQYF	TGTGCCAGCAGCTTAATACGGACAGGGGGGCGCGAGCAGTACTTC
TRBV7-2	.	.	TRBJ2-7	CASSASGGAYEQYF	TGTGCCAGCAGCGCCTCCGGGGGAGCCTACGAGCAGTACTTC
TRBV27	.	TRBD2	TRBJ2-3	CASTPGSGRATDTQYF	TGTGCCAGCACCCCGGGGAGCGGGAGGGCGACAGATACGCAGTATTTT
TRBV7-9	.	.	TRBJ2-2	CASSLGLIRTGELFF	TGTGCCAGCAGCTTAGGACTTATTCGCACCGGGGAGCTGTTTTTT
TRBV28	.	TRBD2	TRBJ2-1	CASATPGLAGPNEQFF	TGTGCCAGCGCGACGCCGGGACTAGCGGGACCCAATGAGCAGTTCTTC
TRBV28	once	TRBD1	TRBJ2-7	CASGGQGPSYEQYF	TGTGCCAGCGGGGGACAGGGACCTTCCTACGAGCAGTACTTC
TRBV10-1	.	.	TRBJ2-7	CASSESQGGSYEQYF	TGCGCCAGCAGTGAGTCGCAGGGAGGCTCCTACGAGCAGTACTTC
TRBV10-3	.	.	TRBJ1-3	CAISAGSQGGNTIYF	TGTGCCATCAGTGCAGGGAGTCAAGGTGGAAACACCATATATTTT
TRBV10-3	.	.	TRBJ2-3	CAISVSSPTDTQYF	TGTGCCATCAGTGTGAGTAGCCCCACAGATACGCAGTATTTT
TRBV18	.	.	TRBJ1-3	CASRDGKTGNTIYF	TGTGCCAGCAGGGACGGGAAGACTGGAAACACCATATATTTT
TRBV27	.	.	TRBJ2-7	CASSLSPTGYYEQYF	TGTGCCAGCAGTTTATCCCCTACAGGGTACTACGAGCAGTACTTC
TRBV10-3	.	.	TRBJ2-2	CAISESVGAGELFF	TGTGCCATCAGTGAGTCTGTAGGGGCCGGGGAGCTGTTTTTT
TRBV18	.	.	TRBJ2-1	CASSPSGSSYNEQFF	TGTGCCAGCTCACCTAGCGGAAGCTCCTACAATGAGCAGTTCTTC
TRBV5-6	.	TRBD1	TRBJ1-1	CASSPDRGLGTEAFF	TGTGCCAGCAGCCCTGATAGGGGGCTTGGCACTGAAGCTTTCTTT
TRBV7-2	.	.	TRBJ2-7	CASSSDYEQYF	TGTGCCAGCAGCTCCGACTACGAGCAGTACTTC
TRBV4-1	.	.	TRBJ2-2	CASSQDEGRANTGELFF	TGCGCCAGCAGCCAAGATGAAGGCAGAGCGAACACCGGGGAGCTGTTTTTT
TRBV5-4	.	.	TRBJ2-1	CASSFDLHNEQFF	TGTGCCAGCAGCTTTGACTTACACAATGAGCAGTTCTTC
TRBV7-9	.	.	TRBJ1-2	CASSLDNYGYTF	TGTGCCAGCAGCTTAGACAACTATGGCTACACCTTC
TRBV6-5	.	TRBD2	TRBJ2-1	CASSYLRTSGNEQFF	TGTGCCAGCAGTTACCTCAGGACTAGCGGAAATGAGCAGTTCTTC
TRBV30	.	.	TRBJ2-2	CAWSLTRLTGELFF	TGTGCCTGGAGTTTAACGCGCCTCACCGGGGAGCTGTTTTTT
TRBV6-6	.	TRBD2	TRBJ2-3	CASSTSSGSTDTQYF	TGTGCCAGCAGTACGTCTAGCGGGAGCACAGATACGCAGTATTTT
TRBV28	.	.	TRBJ2-1	CASSPRDEQFF	TGTGCCAGCAGTCCTCGGGATGAGCAGTTCTTC
TRBV5-8	.	.	TRBJ2-5	CASSLGRYQETQYF	TGTGCCAGCAGCTTGGGGAGGTACCAAGAGACCCAGTACTTC
TRBV5-1	.	.	TRBJ2-3	CASSLQGAEFDTQYF	TGCGCCAGCAGCTTGCAGGGAGCGGAGTTTGATACGCAGTATTTT
TRBV28	.	.	TRBJ2-5	CASSLASRTQETQYF	TGTGCCAGCAGTTTGGCTAGCCGGACCCAAGAGACCCAGTACTTC
TRBV10-3	once	.	TRBJ2-4	CAISEGPGLNIQYF	TGTGCCATCAGTGAGGGTCCAGGACTAAACATTCAGTACTTC